The T cell receptor (beta chain) described here comes from a study of shared clonotypes between healthy human individuals. For this clone: The antigen is undetermined.

Findings of the study overall: The sole specimen, blood, was sampled, and tissue repertoires likely differ. Large sequencing depth failed to make sorted-subset sequencing complete, rarefaction showed. The study generally estimated greater richness for naive than memory subsets.

Naive CD8 cells lacked CD45RO, underwent positive selection for CCR7 and left out terminally differentiated effector memory CD45RA+ cells. Within Nashville, Tennessee resided all donors, each a Caucasian adult. The CDR3 covers 15 residues. Per the germline V gene, CDR1 is SGDLS and CDR2 is YYNGEE. Trimming cost V 3 bases and J 4 bases, with 14 bases left between them. Clones were read by immunoSEQ multiplex PCR, and TCRdb kept only the in-frame ones, dropping some. The table has about 2,200,000 clones, 85% to 95% seen once. V usage is TRBV9 and J usage is TRBJ2-1; maybe TRBD2 (5 bases). The sample comprised naive CD8+ T cells from PBMCs. This clonotype was sampled from a man aged 18-30 years in good health. Some clones in this sample may be carry-over from other donors' samples. CDR3 amino acids: CASSALATFYNEQFF. The CDR3 nucleotides read TGTGCCAGCAGCGCCCTAGCAACGTTTTACAATGAGCAGTTCTTC.